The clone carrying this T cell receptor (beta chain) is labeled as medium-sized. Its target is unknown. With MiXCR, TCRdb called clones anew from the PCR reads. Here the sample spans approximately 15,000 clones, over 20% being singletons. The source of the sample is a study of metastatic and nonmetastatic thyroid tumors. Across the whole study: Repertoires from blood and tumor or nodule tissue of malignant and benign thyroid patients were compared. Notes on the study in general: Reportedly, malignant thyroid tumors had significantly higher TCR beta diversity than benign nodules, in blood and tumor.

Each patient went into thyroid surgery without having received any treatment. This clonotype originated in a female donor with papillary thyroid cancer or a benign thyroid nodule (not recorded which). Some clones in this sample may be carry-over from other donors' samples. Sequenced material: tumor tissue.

The CDR3 region has the DNA TGTGCCAGCAGCGTAGCGGGAGGGCCTCGCGAGCAGTACTTC. Its translation: CASSVAGGPREQYF. The rearrangement joins TRBV2 to TRBJ2-7, with TRBD2 matching over 11 bases. The CDR3 loop spans 14 amino acids. Germline V gene sequence: CDR1 SNHLY, CDR2 FYNNEI. J gave up 6 bases and V 6 bases, and 7 bases lay outside the gene matches.